Below are 15 T cell receptor beta chains sequenced from a single sample in a study of lymphopenia after photon versus proton radiotherapy. Repertoires were generated with immunoSEQ multiplex PCR, while TCRdb's copy carries only in-frame clones and drops some. The profile shows around 29,000 clones, about 87% of them singletons. The sample was peripheral blood, taken from a patient treated with proton-based radiotherapy. These receptors were obtained from an older woman with cholangiocarcinoma. Some clones in this sample may be carry-over from other donors' samples.

This clone was found once. V and J are TRBV4-1 and TRBJ2-4; 10 nucleotides align to TRBD2. With 0 bases clipped from V and 7 bases from J, the junction kept 6 bases outside the gene matches. The CDR3 spans 16 residues. From germline, CDR1 is MGHRA and CDR2 YSYEKL. CDR3 loop: CASSQDWSSGRNIQYF. CDR3 in DNA: TGCGCCAGCAGCCAAGATTGGAGTAGCGGGAGGAACATTCAGTACTTC.

J is TRBJ2-3 and V is TRBV6-1; 7 nucleotides line up with TRBD2. The CDR3 loop spans 14 amino acids. Trimming cost V 8 bases and J 4 bases; bases outside gene matches: 9. Per germline, CDR1 MNHNS and CDR2 SASEGT. CDR3 DNA: TGTGCCAGCCTAGGGAGGGGCGGATCAGATACGCAGTATTTT. Translated, it gives CASLGRGGSDTQYF.

V is TRBV9 and J is TRBJ1-5, with D perhaps matching TRBD1 (6 bases). Trimming cost V 3 bases and J 6 bases, with 13 bases left between them. CDR1 SGDLS and CDR2 YYNGEE come from the germline V gene. This CDR3 region has 14 residues. The CDR3 loop reads CASSATGTLQPQHF. The CDR3 DNA follows: TGTGCCAGCAGCGCCACAGGGACCCTTCAGCCCCAGCATTTT.

As concerns this clone: Other DNA sequences within the sample encode an identical CDR3. The chain employs TRBV6-6 and TRBJ1-1; D uncertain. The germline V gene has CDR1 MNHNY and CDR2 SVGAGI (reference sequence). The CDR3 sequence is 13 residues long. V was trimmed by 3 bases and J by 0 bases, leaving 5 bases between them. For the CDR3, the DNA is TGTGCCAGCAGTTATTTGGTGAACACTGAAGCTTTCTTT. Its protein is CASSYLVNTEAFF.

The chain combines TRBV28 with TRBJ1-1; D gene unclear. The V end lost 7 bases, the J end lost 6 bases, and 24 bases lay between the germline ends. Germline V lookup: CDR1 MDHEN, CDR2 SYDVKM. The CDR3 runs 16 residues. The CDR3 nucleotides are TGTGCCAGCAAGTCCTCGACTCCCGGCGCATTATCTGAAGCTTTCTTT. This encodes CASKSSTPGALSEAFF.

The chain is built from TRBV19 and TRBJ2-5, with 15 nucleotides matching TRBD2. V shed 4 bases and J 5 bases; nucleotides not matched to a gene: 5. Germline CDR1 reads LNHDA; CDR2 reads SQIVND (reference sequence). The length of the CDR3 is 16 residues. The CDR3 loop is CASSRAGLAGGETQYF. CDR3 DNA: TGTGCCAGTAGTAGAGCGGGACTAGCGGGAGGTGAGACCCAGTACTTC.

V gene TRBV6-5 combines with J gene TRBJ2-1; tentative D call: TRBD2 (5 bases). The V gene lost 6 bases and the J gene lost 9 bases, with 12 bases spanning the gap. Germline CDR1 is MNHEY and CDR2 is SVGAGI. This CDR3 is built from 12 residues. This CDR3 reads CASSPGIGEQFF. The DNA of the CDR3 is TGTGCCAGCAGCCCCGGGATAGGTGAGCAGTTCTTC.

This rearrangement joins TRBV5-1 to TRBJ2-7; 8 nucleotides match TRBD1. Trimming removed 2 bases from V and 8 bases from J; junction bases left unmatched: 3. The germline V gene encodes CDR1 SGHRS and CDR2 YFSETQ. This CDR3 is 12 amino acids long. This CDR3 reads CASSLGQGKQYF. CDR3 in DNA: TGCGCCAGCAGCTTAGGACAGGGAAAGCAGTACTTC. The whole variable domain, filled in from reference TRBV5-1 and TRBJ2-7, reads KAGVTQTPRYLIKTRGQQVTLSCSPISGHRSVSWYQQTPGQGLQFLFEYFSETQRNKGNFPGRFSGRQFSNSRSEMNVSTLELGDSALYLCASSLGQGKQYFGPGTRLTVT.

V is TRBV18 and J is TRBJ2-3; 8 bases match TRBD1. Germline-derived CDR1 and CDR2 are KGHSH and LQKENI. J was trimmed by 4 bases and V by 4 bases; bases with no gene match: 4. This CDR3 contains 14 residues. Written as DNA, the CDR3 is TGTGCCAGCTCACAGGACAGGGTCCCAGATACGCAGTATTTT. It specifies CASSQDRVPDTQYF.

The chain recombines TRBV7-8 with TRBJ2-1; 11 bases match TRBD2. V lost 4 bases and J lost 0; bases outside the gene matches: 11. The CDR3 spans 19 residues. Germline-derived CDR1 and CDR2 are SGHVS and FQNEAQ. The DNA of the CDR3 is TGTGCCAGCAGCTGGGTAGTAGCGGGAGGGATCAGCTCCTACAATGAGCAGTTCTTC. This encodes CASSWVVAGGISSYNEQFF. The full variable domain, rest sourced from reference TRBV7-8 and TRBJ2-1, is GAGVSQSPRYKVAKRGQDVALRCDPISGHVSLFWYQQALGQGPEFLTYFQNEAQLDKSGLPSDRFFAERPEGSVSTLKIQRTQQEDSAVYLCASSWVVAGGISSYNEQFFGPGTRLTVL.

The chain couples TRBV7-3 to TRBJ2-3; D is possibly TRBD1 (5 bases). CDR3 length equals 12 residues. Germline-derived CDR1 and CDR2 are SGHTA and FQGTGA. V was clipped by 4 bases and J by 8 bases, with 10 bases between them. This CDR3 reads CASSSTQGTQYF. The CDR3 DNA follows: TGTGCCAGCAGCTCCACGCAGGGTACGCAGTATTTT.

The chain uses TRBV6-6 and TRBJ1-3; D is ambiguous. CDR3 length equals 10 residues. Trimming left V 4 bases short and J 8 bases short, with 3 bases between. The germline gives CDR1 MNHNY, CDR2 SVGAGI (reference sequence). The CDR3 DNA sequence: TGTGCCAGCAGTTGGGACACCATATATTTT. Amino acid sequence: CASSWDTIYF.

The genes are TRBV14 and TRBJ1-6; D is possibly TRBD1 (5 bases). The CDR3 length is 15 residues. The V gene's germline CDR1 is SGHDN and CDR2 FVKESK. V was pared by 0 bases and J by 7 bases, with 10 bases between. The CDR3 region has the DNA TGTGCCAGCAGCCAAGAAAGGGACTCCAATTCACCCCTCCACTTT. Protein product: CASSQERDSNSPLHF.

V is TRBV11-2 and J is TRBJ2-2; D is possibly TRBD1 (6 bases). V lost 10 bases, J lost 0 bases, and 21 bases lay in between. The V gene's germline CDR1 is SGHAT and CDR2 FQNNGV. This CDR3 spans 17 amino acids. The CDR3 protein is CAIPGPGTPTNTGELFF. CDR3 sequence (DNA): TGTGCCATCCCCGGGCCCGGGACACCGACGAACACCGGGGAGCTGTTTTTT.

This chain connects TRBV5-1 to TRBJ2-1, with TRBD1 identical over 11 bases. In germline, CDR1 is SGHRS, CDR2 YFSETQ. CDR3 length: 17 amino acids. J lost 9 bases, V lost 1 base, and 12 bases had no gene match. The CDR3 DNA reads as TGCGCCAGCAGCTTGAATACCGGGACAGGGGGGATTAGTGAGCAGTTCTTC. Protein: CASSLNTGTGGISEQFF.